This T cell receptor (beta chain) was sequenced during a study of PD-1 blockade in classical Hodgkin lymphoma. Study-wide results and caveats: Exclusion was applied to patients who started nivolumab under 1 year after ASCT. What caused the repertoire differences, perhaps disease activity or prior therapy, remains undefined.

Here immunoSEQ multiplex PCR was the method, and the copy in TCRdb shows in-frame clones only, minus some. This repertoire shows 20,000 to 25,000 clones, around 82% found once; its top ten account for roughly a sixth. Each patient's relapse followed autologous stem cell transplantation, and brentuximab vedotin exposure varied. On this clone: Antigen: not known.

Germline CDR1 and CDR2: LNHDA and SQIVND (reference sequence). CDR3 length equals 17 residues. V dropped 3 bases and J dropped 0; count of bases not matched to a gene: 7. The TCR was taken from a human donor with classical Hodgkin lymphoma. J is TRBJ2-2 and V is TRBV19; the match to TRBD2 covers 7 bases. The sample consisted of peripheral blood mononuclear cells (PBMCs), taken before the second cycle of nivolumab. CDR3 loop: CASSIRAGATNTGELFF. The CDR3 DNA follows: TGTGCCAGTAGTATCAGGGCGGGAGCGACGAACACCGGGGAGCTGTTTTTT.